The 24 T cell receptor beta chains given below trace back to one sample, sequenced in a study of T cells in Graves' hyperthyroidism and ophthalmopathy. TCR beta CDR3 sequences were amplified from RNA transcripts. The TCR CDR3 first-round RT-PCR relied on the HTBI primer set. MiXCR, run by TCRdb on the multiplex PCR reads, gives a single entry per CDR3 protein. There are 600,000 to 750,000 distinct CDR3 sequences in the sample; approximately 15% occur only once, and less than 20% lies in the top ten. Material for sequencing was blood. These receptors were obtained from a man aged 50 to 59 with Graves' hyperthyroidism.

This clonotype came up many times. The DNA of the CDR3 is TGTGCCAGCAGTTACAATGAAAAACTGTTTTTT. It is translated as CASSYNEKLFF. The rearrangement uses TRBV6-6 and TRBJ1-4; D remains ambiguous. The germline V gene encodes CDR1 MNHNY and CDR2 SVGAGI (reference sequence). With 2 bases removed from V and 5 bases from J, the gap between germline ends came to 0 bases. The CDR3 runs 11 residues.

This clonotype was found many times. This CDR3 reads CASSILRTASGANVLTF. In DNA form, the CDR3 reads TGTGCCAGTAGTATACTAAGGACTGCTTCTGGGGCCAACGTCCTGACTTTC. The chain uses TRBV19 and TRBJ2-6; D perhaps matches TRBD2 (5 bases). Per germline, CDR1 LNHDA and CDR2 SQIVND (reference sequence). CDR3 length: 17 amino acids. Between the trimmed V and J ends, which lost 2 bases and 1 base, there was a span of 12 bases.

This clonotype was seen at least ten times. V and J are TRBV6-5 and TRBJ2-5; D is unresolved. Trimming removed 0 bases at V and 0 bases at J, with 2 bases between. The CDR3 covers 13 residues. From germline, CDR1 is MNHEY and CDR2 SVGAGI. Here the CDR3 reads CASSYSNQETQYF. In nucleotides, the CDR3 is TGTGCCAGCAGTTACTCCAACCAAGAGACCCAGTACTTC.

This clonotype was detected ten times or more. The chain joins TRBV11-2 to TRBJ2-3, with TRBD2 as a possible D gene (6 bases). The V gene lost 4 bases and the J gene lost 10 bases, with 18 bases spanning the gap. CDR1 is SGHAT, CDR2 FQNNGV, per germline. The CDR3 runs to 14 residues. The CDR3 loop is CASSSSGTANSQYF. For the CDR3, the DNA is TGTGCCAGCAGCTCGTCCGGGACTGCTAACTCGCAGTATTTT.

This chain links TRBV11-2 with TRBJ2-4, with TRBD2 matching over 11 bases. The germline gives CDR1 SGHAT, CDR2 FQNNGV. The CDR3 totals 14 residues. The V segment lost 2 bases and the J segment 10 bases; nucleotides outside the gene matches: 4. In nucleotides, the CDR3 is TGTGCCAGCAGCTTAACTAGCGGGAGCGGTATTCAGTACTTC. It specifies CASSLTSGSGIQYF.

This clonotype was found once. This chain uses TRBV6-4 with TRBJ1-2, with 7 bases identical to TRBD1. The CDR3 has 14 residues. From germline, CDR1 is MRHNA and CDR2 SNTAGT. The ends lost 2 bases at V and 4 bases at J; junction bases unmatched: 4. The CDR3 reads CASSDGDRAYGYTF. CDR3 DNA sequence: TGTGCCAGCAGTGACGGAGACAGGGCCTATGGCTACACCTTC.

The chain employs TRBV6-5 and TRBJ2-7; 9 bases line up with TRBD1. This CDR3 is built from 16 residues. J was trimmed by 3 bases and V by 2 bases; bases with no gene match: 8. Germline values: CDR1 MNHEY, CDR2 SVGAGI. The CDR3 bases are TGTGCCAGCAGTTACGGGTCGGGACAGGGACACTACGAGCAGTACTTC. This sequence encodes CASSYGSGQGHYEQYF.

Concerning this clonotype itself: Just one base apart from a much larger clone, this may be a read error. V gene TRBV28 combines with J gene TRBJ2-1, with TRBD2 matching over 8 bases. CDR1 is MDHEN, CDR2 SYDVKM, per germline. This CDR3 region has 17 residues. CDR3 sequence reads: CANSGPLLAGGSDEQFF. CDR3 in DNA: TGTGCCAACAGTGGCCCTCTTCTGGCGGGAGGATCGGATGAGCAGTTCTTC.

Note on this clonotype: A single base separates this from a much larger clone, so it may be a read error. The rearrangement links TRBV28 to TRBJ2-5, with 8 bases lining up with TRBD1. The CDR3 runs 14 residues. Germline V gives CDR1 MDHEN, CDR2 SYDVKM. CDR3 protein: CDSSWTGLQETQYF. The CDR3 DNA sequence: TGTGACAGCAGTTGGACAGGGCTCCAAGAGACCCAGTACTTC.

This chain connects TRBV25-1 to TRBJ2-5, with D possibly TRBD1 on 5 matching bases. This CDR3 region has 16 residues. Trimming cost V 2 bases and J 4 bases, with 17 bases left between them. Germline V gives CDR1 MGHDK, CDR2 SYGVNS. The CDR3 loop is CASSEEGVDVRETQYF. CDR3 bases: TGTGCCAGCAGTGAAGAAGGGGTCGATGTAAGAGAGACCCAGTACTTC.

This clonotype was seen at least ten times. The CDR3 protein is CASSPGTSVTDTQYF. The CDR3, as DNA: TGTGCCAGCTCACCCGGGACTAGTGTCACAGATACGCAGTATTTT. This rearrangement joins TRBV7-9 to TRBJ2-3; 8 nucleotides agree with TRBD2. The CDR3 is 15 amino acids. Trimming took 8 bases from V and 2 from J; bases not matched to a gene: 9. CDR1 and CDR2 (germline): SEHNR, FQNEAQ (reference sequence).

The chain links TRBV15 to TRBJ2-2; no definite D call. The germline V and J ends were trimmed by 5 bases and 6 bases, with 19 bases remaining between them. Looked up from germline, CDR1 is LNHNV and CDR2 is YYDKDF (reference sequence). The CDR3 is 16 residues long. CDR3 nucleotides: TGTGCCACCAGCCGCGTCTATAACGGGCTAGCCGGGGAGCTGTTTTTT. Amino acids: CATSRVYNGLAGELFF.

This clonotype was observed a handful of times. CDR3 region: CASMGTDASGNTIYF. CDR3 nucleotide sequence: TGTGCCAGTATGGGGACAGACGCCTCTGGAAACACCATATATTTT. The gene calls are TRBV19 and TRBJ1-3; 7 positions agree with TRBD1. Germline V CDR1 and CDR2: LNHDA, SQIVND (reference sequence). V lost 7 bases to trimming and J lost 0 bases; unmatched junction nucleotides: 6. The CDR3 has 15 residues.

The chain carries TRBV28 and TRBJ1-2; 12 bases fit TRBD1. Germline V lookup: CDR1 MDHEN, CDR2 SYDVKM. There are 15 residues in the CDR3. V shed 6 bases and J 8 bases; nucleotides not matched to a gene: 10. CDR3: CASSTGQGAPGGYTF. In nucleotides, the CDR3 is TGTGCCAGCAGCACGGGACAGGGGGCGCCTGGGGGCTACACCTTC.

This clonotype has only a few counts. This chain uses TRBV5-1 with TRBJ1-4; 11 nucleotides agree with TRBD1. The CDR3 totals 16 residues. Germline values: CDR1 SGHRS, CDR2 YFSETQ. The junction had 5 bases not matched to a gene; V was cut back by 2 bases and J by 5 bases. CDR3 sequence (DNA): TGCGCCAGCAGCTTCCTTGGGACAGGGGGAAATGAAAAACTGTTTTTT. It encodes CASSFLGTGGNEKLFF.

In its sample, this clonotype was seen many times. The chain couples TRBV6-6 to TRBJ2-3; D remains ambiguous. The V end lost 0 bases, the J end lost 0 bases, and 10 bases lay between the germline ends. The CDR3 consists of 16 residues. The germline CDR1 and CDR2 sequences are MNHNY and SVGAGI (reference sequence). This chain's CDR3 is CASSYSRGTSTDTQYF. The CDR3 region has the DNA TGTGCCAGCAGTTACTCGAGAGGTACTAGCACAGATACGCAGTATTTT.

This clonotype occurred a few times. A much larger clone is a single base away; this may be a read error. This chain uses TRBV30 with TRBJ1-2; D is uncertain. The CDR3 covers 11 residues. Germline V CDR1 and CDR2: GTSNPN, SVGIG (reference sequence). CDR3: CARRLLRGYTF. CDR3 sequence (DNA): TGTGCCCGGAGGCTCCTACGGGGCTACACCTTC.

This clonotype was found a few times. This chain joins TRBV7-9 and TRBJ1-5, with D hard to call. In germline, CDR1 is SEHNR, CDR2 FQNEAQ (reference sequence). The CDR3 length is 15 residues. With 2 bases removed from V and 9 bases from J, the gap between germline ends came to 17 bases. The DNA of the CDR3 is TGTGCCAGCAGCTTATCTCGGCCGTCTGCCTCGCCCCAGCATTTT. Protein product: CASSLSRPSASPQHF.

This clonotype was seen a few times. The chain employs TRBV20-1 and TRBJ1-1; TRBD1 is a possible D gene (5 bases). The CDR3 loop spans 13 amino acids. V was clipped by 2 bases and J by 3 bases, with 10 bases between them. CDR1 is DFQATT and CDR2 is SNEGSKA in the germline V gene (reference sequence). The DNA for the CDR3 is TGCAGTGCTAGACCGGGGGGGGACACTGAAGCTTTCTTT. Translated: CSARPGGDTEAFF.

This clonotype has just a few counts. This clone may be a read error of a much larger clone one base away. This rearrangement joins TRBV2 to TRBJ2-3; 9 bases are shared with TRBD1. Germline loops: CDR1 SNHLY, CDR2 FYNNEI. CDR3 length: 14 amino acids. CDR3 nucleotide sequence: TGTGCCAGTCTGGGACAGGGCAGCACAGATACGCGGTATTTT. Its translation: CASLGQGSTDTRYF.

This clonotype was seen only a few times. J is TRBJ2-7 and V is TRBV3-1; TRBD2 aligns across 9 bases. V was pared by 4 bases and J by 3 bases, with 7 bases of the junction left unmatched. The CDR3 sequence is 15 residues long. Germline loops: CDR1 LGHDT, CDR2 YNNKEL (reference sequence). This CDR3 is CASSRAPSGDYEQYF. The CDR3 region has the DNA TGTGCCAGCAGCCGAGCGCCTAGCGGGGACTACGAGCAGTACTTC.

The chain joins TRBV30 to TRBJ1-2, with TRBD1 identical over 9 bases. Germline lookup yields CDR1 GTSNPN and CDR2 SVGIG (reference sequence). V was pared by 8 bases and J by 2 bases, with 6 bases of the junction left unmatched. The CDR3 spans 13 residues. The CDR3 loop is CASHRGLNYGYTF. CDR3 nucleotides: TGTGCCAGCCACAGGGGGCTGAACTATGGCTACACCTTC.

In this sample, this clonotype turned up a few times. The V gene is TRBV6-2 or TRBV6-3, the J gene TRBJ1-6; D remains unclear. V was shortened by 4 bases and J by 8 bases, with 15 bases between the two germline ends. Germline CDR1 MNHEY, CDR2 SVGEGT. The CDR3 spans 15 residues. The chain's CDR3 is CASSFRLTRDSPLHF. CDR3 sequence (DNA): TGTGCCAGCAGTTTTCGACTCACGAGGGATTCACCCCTCCACTTT.

This clonotype was recorded at least ten times. The chain combines TRBV11-3 with TRBJ2-3; no definite D call. This CDR3 is 15 amino acids long. Trimming removed 1 base at V and 0 bases at J, with 8 bases between. Looked up from germline, CDR1 is SGHNT and CDR2 is YENEEA. The CDR3 DNA sequence: TGTGCCAGCAGCTTAGGTGGCGGTAGCACAGATACGCAGTATTTT. The encoded protein is CASSLGGGSTDTQYF.